The 14 T cell receptor beta chains in this list originate from one sample, sequenced in a study of T cells in Graves' hyperthyroidism and ophthalmopathy. The TCR beta CDR3 regions underwent amplification using RNA transcripts as the source. In the first-round RT-PCR of the TCR CDR3, the HTBI primer set was used. Each CDR3 protein is one row after TCRdb ran MiXCR on the multiplex PCR reads. The data show about 700,000 distinct CDR3 sequences, 45% seen once. Material: peripheral blood or thyroid tissue (not recorded which). Receptors originate from an adult man with Graves' disease, either hyperthyroidism or ophthalmopathy (not recorded which).

This clonotype showed up many times. The CDR3 protein is CSVTAGWGLGGANVLTF. As DNA, the CDR3 is TGCAGCGTTACGGCAGGCTGGGGTCTGGGGGGGGCCAACGTCCTGACTTTC. This sequence joins TRBV29-1 and TRBJ2-6; D gene ambiguous. Germline V gene lookup returns CDR1 SQVTM and CDR2 ANQGSEA. Trimming took off 5 bases at V and 4 bases at J, with 21 bases between the two ends. The CDR3 has 17 residues.

This clonotype occurred many times. This chain links TRBV15 with TRBJ1-1; D unclear. The CDR3 runs 13 residues. V was trimmed by 0 bases and J by 5 bases, leaving 7 bases between them. Germline CDR1 and CDR2: LNHNV and YYDKDF (reference sequence). The CDR3 sequence is CATSRDQGTEAFF. The CDR3 region has the DNA TGTGCCACCAGCAGAGATCAAGGAACTGAAGCTTTCTTT.

This clonotype was counted between two and nine times. The rearrangement joins TRBV11-3 to TRBJ2-7; the match to TRBD2 covers 11 bases. V trimming: 9 bases; J trimming: 2 bases; junction bases outside the gene matches: 15. Germline CDR1 reads SGHNT; CDR2 reads YENEEA. There are 17 residues in the CDR3. The CDR3 coding sequence is TGTGCCAGTAAGAGTCGGCTAGCGGGAGGAGGCCCCTACGAGCAGTACTTC. As protein: CASKSRLAGGGPYEQYF.

V and J are TRBV15 and TRBJ1-5; D gene uncertain. This CDR3 region has 16 residues. Trimming shortened V by 1 base and J by 4 bases, and 14 bases separated the two germline ends. The germline gives CDR1 LNHNV, CDR2 YYDKDF (reference sequence). The CDR3 nucleotides read TGTGCCACCAGCAGAGTTAGCGGATCGGCAAATCAGCCCCAGCATTTT. Translating gives CATSRVSGSANQPQHF.

The V gene is TRBV19, the J gene TRBJ1-2, with D possibly being TRBD1 (6 bases). CDR3 length: 14 residues. The V gene lost 3 bases and the J gene lost 3 bases, with 11 bases spanning the gap. Germline CDR1 is LNHDA and CDR2 is SQIVND (reference sequence). The CDR3 nucleotides are TGTGCCAGTAGTATTACAGGGATAGACTATGGCTACACCTTC. Translated: CASSITGIDYGYTF.

This clonotype occurred many times. The chain uses TRBV6-6 and TRBJ2-6; D gene unclear. This CDR3 has 16 residues. V gave up 4 bases and J gave up 0 bases, with 10 bases separating them. Germline CDR1 and CDR2: MNHNY and SVGAGI (reference sequence). CDR3 in amino acids: CASSFRRNSGANVLTF. The CDR3 nucleotides are TGTGCCAGCAGTTTCCGACGGAACTCTGGGGCCAACGTCCTGACTTTC.

The chain links TRBV29-1 to TRBJ1-3; a possible D gene is TRBD1 (6 bases). V lost 4 bases and J 11 bases, leaving 9 bases between the germline ends. The CDR3 covers 10 residues. The germline V gene encodes CDR1 SQVTM and CDR2 ANQGSEA. CDR3 sequence: CSVAGGPIYF. CDR3 DNA: TGCAGCGTTGCGGGGGGCCCCATATATTTT.

The chain has TRBV20-1 and TRBJ1-5; D is possibly TRBD1 (6 bases). This CDR3 is 14 amino acids long. CDR1 is DFQATT, CDR2 SNEGSKA, per germline (reference sequence). The V and J ends lost 5 bases and 3 bases respectively, with 14 bases between them. The CDR3, as DNA: TGCAGTGCTCCTAAGGGGGGCGTCAATCAGCCCCAGCATTTT. As protein: CSAPKGGVNQPQHF.

The chain combines TRBV7-8 with TRBJ2-7, with D perhaps matching TRBD1 (6 bases). The CDR3 extends over 16 amino acids. Per germline, CDR1 SGHVS and CDR2 FQNEAQ. V was clipped by 5 bases and J by 4 bases, with 21 bases between them. The DNA for the CDR3 is TGTGCCAGCAGCGTCCAACAGGGCCGTTCCGGATACGAGCAGTACTTC. Its protein product is CASSVQQGRSGYEQYF.

The rearrangement joins TRBV20-1 to TRBJ2-7; no definite D call. The CDR3 has 12 residues. Germline CDR1 reads DFQATT; CDR2 reads SNEGSKA (reference sequence). V gave up 6 bases and J gave up 7 bases, with 16 bases separating them. In nucleotides, the CDR3 is TGCAGTGCCGCCTTTAAGAGAGGAGAGCAGTACTTC. Translation: CSAAFKRGEQYF.

In this sample, this clonotype turned up a few times. The gene calls are TRBV5-4 and TRBJ1-1, with D tentatively TRBD1 (6 bases). Trimming took off 5 bases at V and 2 bases at J, with 13 bases between the two ends. The CDR3 has 14 residues. Germline V gene lookup returns CDR1 SGHNT and CDR2 YYREEE (reference sequence). This CDR3 reads CASRYNRDNTEAFF. Here the CDR3 DNA reads TGTGCCAGCAGATACAACAGGGATAACACTGAAGCTTTCTTT.

The chain uses TRBV25-1 and TRBJ1-5, with no clear D. This CDR3 spans 13 amino acids. V was pared by 5 bases and J by 6 bases, with 11 bases between. Germline V gene sequence: CDR1 MGHDK, CDR2 SYGVNS. The CDR3: CASSLSPFQPQHF. CDR3 DNA sequence: TGTGCCAGCAGTTTATCCCCATTTCAGCCCCAGCATTTT.

The rearrangement links TRBV5-6 to TRBJ1-1, with TRBD1 matching 9 bases. The germline CDR1 and CDR2 sequences are SGHDT and YYEEEE. The V gene end was trimmed by 3 bases and the J gene end by 4 bases; junction bases not matched to a gene: 7. This CDR3 is 15 amino acids long. The CDR3 sequence is CASSYGQGWSTEAFF. The CDR3 DNA reads TGTGCCAGCAGCTACGGACAGGGGTGGAGCACTGAAGCTTTCTTT.

This chain uses TRBV7-2 with TRBJ1-3; 7 positions match TRBD1. Germline V gene data show CDR1 as SGHTA and CDR2 as FQGNSA. The CDR3 contains 12 residues. Trimming at V came to 5 bases and at J to 9 bases, leaving 4 bases not matched to a gene. For the CDR3, the DNA is TGTGCCAGCAGCCAGGGGGGGAGCACCATATATTTT. This encodes CASSQGGSTIYF.